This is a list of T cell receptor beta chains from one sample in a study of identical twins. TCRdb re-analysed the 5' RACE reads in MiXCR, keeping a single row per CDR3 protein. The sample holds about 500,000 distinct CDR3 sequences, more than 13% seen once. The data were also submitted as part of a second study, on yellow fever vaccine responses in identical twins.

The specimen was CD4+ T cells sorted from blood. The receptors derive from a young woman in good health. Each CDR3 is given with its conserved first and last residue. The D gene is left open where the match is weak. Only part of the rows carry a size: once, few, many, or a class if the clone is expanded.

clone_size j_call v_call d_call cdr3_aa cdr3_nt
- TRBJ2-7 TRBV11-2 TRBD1 CASSSWDRGDEQYF TGTGCCAGCAGCTCCTGGGACAGGGGGGACGAGCAGTACTTC
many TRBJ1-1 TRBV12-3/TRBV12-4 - CASTVTGPEAFF TGTGCCAGCACCGTTACAGGGCCCGAAGCTTTCTTT
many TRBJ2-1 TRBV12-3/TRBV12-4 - CASSLVDEQFF TGCGCCAGCAGCTTGGTGGATGAGCAGTTCTTC
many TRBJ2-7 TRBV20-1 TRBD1 CSAKDRGREQYF TGCAGTGCGAAGGACAGGGGGCGCGAGCAGTACTTC
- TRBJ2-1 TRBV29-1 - CSARVGSSYNEQFF TGCAGCGCCCGGGTCGGCTCTTCCTACAATGAGCAGTTCTTC
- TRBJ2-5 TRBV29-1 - CSVAGRGKETQYF TGCAGCGTTGCTGGCAGGGGCAAAGAGACCCAGTACTTC
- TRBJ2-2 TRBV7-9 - CASSWSLANTGELFF TGTGCCAGCAGCTGGTCCCTAGCGAACACCGGGGAGCTGTTTTTT
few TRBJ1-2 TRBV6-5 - CASRERLEGYTF TGTGCCAGCAGGGAAAGGTTGGAAGGCTACACCTTC
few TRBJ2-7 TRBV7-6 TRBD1 CASSSGTAIYEQYF TGTGCCAGCAGCTCAGGGACAGCTATCTACGAGCAGTACTTC
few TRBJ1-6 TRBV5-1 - CASSLGTSVNSPLHF TGCGCCAGCAGCTTGGGGACATCGGTTAATTCACCCCTCCACTTT
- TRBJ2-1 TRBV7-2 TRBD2 CASSRRSLAGEYNEQFF TGTGCCAGCAGCCGCCGCTCCTTAGCGGGGGAATACAATGAGCAGTTCTTC
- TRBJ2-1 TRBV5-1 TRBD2 CASSFSGGSSYNEQFF TGCGCCAGCAGCTTTAGCGGGGGGAGCTCCTACAATGAGCAGTTCTTC
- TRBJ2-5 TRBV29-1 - CSVDSRETQYF TGCAGCGTCGACTCTAGGGAGACCCAGTACTTC
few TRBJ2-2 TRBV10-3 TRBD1 CAISERGGNTGELFF TGTGCCATCAGTGAGAGAGGGGGCAACACCGGGGAGCTGTTTTTT
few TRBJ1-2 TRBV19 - CASSIPGPSYGYTF TGTGCCAGTAGTATCCCGGGGCCCTCTTATGGCTACACCTTC
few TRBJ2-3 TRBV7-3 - CASSLRGDSGDTQYF TGTGCCAGCAGCCTCCGTGGTGATAGCGGCGATACGCAGTATTTT
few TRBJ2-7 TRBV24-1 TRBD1 CATSDTGQGADEQYF TGTGCCACCAGTGACACCGGACAGGGGGCCGACGAGCAGTACTTC
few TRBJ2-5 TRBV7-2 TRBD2 CASSGREETQYF TGTGCCAGCAGCGGGAGGGAAGAGACCCAGTACTTC
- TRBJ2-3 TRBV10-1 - CASNSNLLDTQYF TGCGCCAGCAACTCGAATCTCCTGGATACGCAGTATTTT
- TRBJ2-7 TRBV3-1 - CASSQSTTYEQYF TGTGCCAGCAGCCAATCGACCACTTACGAGCAGTACTTC
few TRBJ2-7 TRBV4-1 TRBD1 CASSSGTGPSQYF TGCGCCAGCAGCTCCGGGACAGGGCCCTCCCAGTACTTC
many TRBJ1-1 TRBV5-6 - CASSAATNTEAFF TGTGCCAGCAGCGCGGCCACGAACACTGAAGCTTTCTTT
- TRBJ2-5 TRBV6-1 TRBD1 CASSVGTAIQETQYF TGTGCCAGCAGTGTCGGGACAGCTATCCAAGAGACCCAGTACTTC
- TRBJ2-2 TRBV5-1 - CASSLVAAANTGELFF TGCGCCAGCAGCTTGGTCGCGGCAGCGAACACCGGGGAGCTGTTTTTT
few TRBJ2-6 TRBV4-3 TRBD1 CASSQDEQGATGANVLTF TGCGCCAGCAGCCAAGATGAGCAGGGGGCTACTGGGGCCAACGTCCTGACTTTC
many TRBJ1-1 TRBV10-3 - CAISGVNTEAFF TGTGCCATCAGTGGAGTGAACACTGAAGCTTTCTTT
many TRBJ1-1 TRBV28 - CASSYPGDSTEAFF TGTGCCAGCAGTTATCCAGGGGATTCCACTGAAGCTTTCTTT
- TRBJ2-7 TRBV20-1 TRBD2 CSARLLAGDSYEQYF TGCAGTGCTAGACTACTAGCGGGAGACTCCTACGAGCAGTACTTC
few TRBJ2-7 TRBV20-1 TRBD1 CSAKDRYEQYF TGCAGTGCTAAGGACAGGTACGAGCAGTACTTC
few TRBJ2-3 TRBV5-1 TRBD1 CASRGGTGRTDTQYF TGCGCCAGCAGGGGGGGGACAGGGCGCACAGATACGCAGTATTTT
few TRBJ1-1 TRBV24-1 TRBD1 CATSGTGGEAFF TGTGCCACCAGTGGGACAGGAGGGGAAGCTTTCTTT
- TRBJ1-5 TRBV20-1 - CSARDLSYQPQHF TGCAGTGCTAGAGATCTTTCTTATCAGCCCCAGCATTTT
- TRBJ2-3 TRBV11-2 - CASSLYQSTDTQYF TGTGCCAGCAGCTTATATCAGAGCACAGATACGCAGTATTTT
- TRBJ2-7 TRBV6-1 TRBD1 CASSPGQGAPSYEQYF TGTGCCAGCAGTCCCGGACAGGGGGCGCCCTCCTACGAGCAGTACTTC
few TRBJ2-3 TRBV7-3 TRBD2 CASSRSTSGGANTQYF TGTGCCAGCAGCCGGTCGACTAGCGGGGGGGCGAATACGCAGTATTTT